This is a list of T cell receptor beta chains from one sample in a study of a mutant IDH1 vaccine in newly diagnosed glioma. Data came from immunoSEQ multiplex PCR; TCRdb stores just in-frame clones and leaves some out. Of about 32,000 clones in the sample, more than 75% were seen once. For these TCRs, the target antigens are not known. The sample was PBMCs, taken from a glioma patient whose treatment included an IDH1 peptide vaccine. The receptors originated from a woman between 35 and 50 years old with glioma. CDR3s include the opening cysteine and the closing phenylalanine or tryptophan. A D gene is named only where the DNA matches it firmly. A clone size is listed for some rows: how often the clone was seen (once, few, many), or a class if it is expanded.

j_call: TRBJ2-5
d_call: -
clone_size: -
cdr3_length: 13
v_call: TRBV7-2
cdr3_nt: TGTGCCAGCAGCTTAGTAATGGCTGCCTTCAAGTACTTC
cdr3_aa: CASSLVMAAFKYF

j_call: TRBJ2-5
d_call: -
clone_size: -
cdr3_length: 15
v_call: TRBV7-2
cdr3_nt: TGTGCCAGCAGCCCGAGACAGGGAGGCCAAGAGACCCAGTACTTC
cdr3_aa: CASSPRQGGQETQYF

j_call: TRBJ2-3
d_call: -
clone_size: -
cdr3_length: 14
v_call: TRBV5-6
cdr3_nt: TGTGCCAGCAGCTTCTACGGGGGCACAGATACGCAGTATTTT
cdr3_aa: CASSFYGGTDTQYF

j_call: TRBJ1-1
d_call: -
clone_size: -
cdr3_length: 13
v_call: TRBV7-2
cdr3_nt: TGTGCCAGCAGCTTATATTTTGGGCGCGAAGCTTTCTTT
cdr3_aa: CASSLYFGREAFF

j_call: TRBJ2-7
d_call: -
clone_size: -
cdr3_length: 15
v_call: TRBV6-1
cdr3_nt: TGTGCCAGCAAGTTTGGGGGACGGGAATTTTACGAGCAGTACTTC
cdr3_aa: CASKFGGREFYEQYF

j_call: TRBJ1-3
d_call: -
clone_size: once
cdr3_length: 14
v_call: TRBV2
cdr3_nt: TGTGCCAGCAGTGTTTATTGGACAGTAGACACCATATATTTT
cdr3_aa: CASSVYWTVDTIYF

j_call: TRBJ2-1
d_call: TRBD2
clone_size: -
cdr3_length: 16
v_call: TRBV30
cdr3_nt: TGTGCCTGGAGGAGAACGGGGGGATCTTCCTACAATGAGCAGTTCTTC
cdr3_aa: CAWRRTGGSSYNEQFF

j_call: TRBJ2-2
d_call: -
clone_size: -
cdr3_length: 16
v_call: TRBV10-3
cdr3_nt: TGTGCCATCAGTGAGTCCGGGGGAGCGAACACCGGGGAGCTGTTTTTT
cdr3_aa: CAISESGGANTGELFF

j_call: TRBJ1-1
d_call: TRBD1
clone_size: few
cdr3_length: 14
v_call: TRBV30
cdr3_nt: TGTGCCTGGGGGAAGGACAGGGTGAACACTGAAGCTTTCTTT
cdr3_aa: CAWGKDRVNTEAFF

j_call: TRBJ2-2
d_call: TRBD1
clone_size: few
cdr3_length: 14
v_call: TRBV2
cdr3_nt: TGTGCCAGCACCTTGGACAGGGTTACCGGGGAGCTGTTTTTT
cdr3_aa: CASTLDRVTGELFF

j_call: TRBJ1-4
d_call: -
clone_size: -
cdr3_length: 13
v_call: TRBV7-2
cdr3_nt: TGTGCCAGCAGCCCGAGCGTGAATGAAAAACTGTTTTTT
cdr3_aa: CASSPSVNEKLFF

j_call: TRBJ2-3
d_call: TRBD2
clone_size: -
cdr3_length: 16
v_call: TRBV7-8
cdr3_nt: TGTGCCAGCAGCTTAGATCAGCGGGGGACGCCCGATACGCAGTATTTT
cdr3_aa: CASSLDQRGTPDTQYF

j_call: TRBJ1-2
d_call: TRBD1
clone_size: -
cdr3_length: 13
v_call: TRBV7-8
cdr3_nt: TGTGCCAGCACCCCTGGACAGGGTAGGGGCTACACCTTC
cdr3_aa: CASTPGQGRGYTF

j_call: TRBJ1-1
d_call: TRBD1
clone_size: -
cdr3_length: 15
v_call: TRBV18
cdr3_nt: TGTGCCAGCTCACCTGATAGGGGGCCGAACACTGAAGCTTTCTTT
cdr3_aa: CASSPDRGPNTEAFF

j_call: TRBJ1-2
d_call: -
clone_size: -
cdr3_length: 13
v_call: TRBV2
cdr3_nt: TGTGCCAGCAGTCGGACCGCTCTCTATGGCTACACCTTC
cdr3_aa: CASSRTALYGYTF

j_call: TRBJ2-7
d_call: TRBD1
clone_size: -
cdr3_length: 14
v_call: TRBV6-1
cdr3_nt: TGTGCCAGCGGTCCGGGACAGGGTGTATACGAGCAGTACTTC
cdr3_aa: CASGPGQGVYEQYF

j_call: TRBJ2-2
d_call: TRBD1
clone_size: -
cdr3_length: 16
v_call: TRBV2
cdr3_nt: TGTGCCAGCAGTGAGGGACAGCTTGGATGGACCGGGGAGCTGTTTTTT
cdr3_aa: CASSEGQLGWTGELFF

j_call: TRBJ1-1
d_call: TRBD1
clone_size: -
cdr3_length: 14
v_call: TRBV10-3
cdr3_nt: TGTGCCATCAGTGCGGGACAGCTAATCACTGAAGCTTTCTTT
cdr3_aa: CAISAGQLITEAFF

j_call: TRBJ1-1
d_call: -
clone_size: -
cdr3_length: 16
v_call: TRBV5-1
cdr3_nt: TGCGCCAGCAGCCTAAGACAGGCGCCGTGGGGCACTGAAGCTTTCTTT
cdr3_aa: CASSLRQAPWGTEAFF

j_call: TRBJ2-5
d_call: TRBD2
clone_size: -
cdr3_length: 16
v_call: TRBV6-1
cdr3_nt: TGTGCCAGCAGTGGCTACGGGGGGGCCCTCCAAGAGACCCAGTACTTC
cdr3_aa: CASSGYGGALQETQYF

j_call: TRBJ1-3
d_call: -
clone_size: -
cdr3_length: 15
v_call: TRBV7-7
cdr3_nt: TGTGCTAGCAGCTTAGGAATGGGGGCTGGAAACACCATATATTTT
cdr3_aa: CASSLGMGAGNTIYF

j_call: TRBJ2-1
d_call: TRBD2
clone_size: -
cdr3_length: 16
v_call: TRBV10-3
cdr3_nt: TGTGCCATCAGTGAGGGTAGCGGGGGCCGGGGGGAGGCGCAGTTCTTC
cdr3_aa: CAISEGSGGRGEAQFF

j_call: TRBJ1-1
d_call: -
clone_size: -
cdr3_length: 16
v_call: TRBV7-8
cdr3_nt: TGTGCCAGCAGAGCACTACGAGGGGATATGAACACTGAAGCTTTCTTT
cdr3_aa: CASRALRGDMNTEAFF

j_call: TRBJ2-6
d_call: -
clone_size: -
cdr3_length: 15
v_call: TRBV7-8
cdr3_nt: TGTGCCAGCAGACCAGCGAGCTCTGGGGCCAACGTCCTGACTTTC
cdr3_aa: CASRPASSGANVLTF

j_call: TRBJ1-4
d_call: TRBD1
clone_size: few
cdr3_length: 15
v_call: TRBV27
cdr3_nt: TGTGCCAGCAGTTTTTACAGGGGAGGTTTGGAAAAACTGTTTTTT
cdr3_aa: CASSFYRGGLEKLFF

j_call: TRBJ1-2
d_call: -
clone_size: -
cdr3_length: 13
v_call: TRBV18
cdr3_nt: TGTGCCAGCTCACCGCGGAGGGAGGATGGCTACACCTTC
cdr3_aa: CASSPRREDGYTF

j_call: TRBJ1-6
d_call: -
clone_size: once
cdr3_length: 14
v_call: TRBV5-4
cdr3_nt: TGTGCCAGCAGCTCGACCGGGTATAATTCACCCCTCCACTTT
cdr3_aa: CASSSTGYNSPLHF

j_call: TRBJ1-2
d_call: -
clone_size: -
cdr3_length: 12
v_call: TRBV25-1
cdr3_nt: TGTGCCAGCAGTCGGCAGGGCAATGGCTACACCTTC
cdr3_aa: CASSRQGNGYTF

j_call: TRBJ1-2
d_call: TRBD1
clone_size: -
cdr3_length: 13
v_call: TRBV5-5
cdr3_nt: TGTGCCAGCAGCATCGGGACAGCCTATGGCTACACCTTC
cdr3_aa: CASSIGTAYGYTF

j_call: TRBJ1-5
d_call: -
clone_size: -
cdr3_length: 13
v_call: TRBV5-1
cdr3_nt: TGCGCCAGCAGCCCTGGACCGGACCAGCCCCAGCATTTT
cdr3_aa: CASSPGPDQPQHF

j_call: TRBJ1-1
d_call: -
clone_size: -
cdr3_length: 14
v_call: TRBV4-1
cdr3_nt: TGCGCCAGCAGCCACCATACGCGGGAACAGGAAGCTTTCTTT
cdr3_aa: CASSHHTREQEAFF

j_call: TRBJ1-5
d_call: TRBD1
clone_size: -
cdr3_length: 14
v_call: TRBV7-2
cdr3_nt: TGTGCCAGCAGCTTCCGGGACAGGGGTAGGGCCCAGCATTTT
cdr3_aa: CASSFRDRGRAQHF

j_call: TRBJ2-5
d_call: -
clone_size: -
cdr3_length: 15
v_call: TRBV7-8
cdr3_nt: TGTGCCAGCAGCTCCCATTGGGCAGGGTCGGAGACCCAGTACTTC
cdr3_aa: CASSSHWAGSETQYF

j_call: TRBJ2-5
d_call: -
clone_size: -
cdr3_length: 15
v_call: TRBV2
cdr3_nt: TGTGCCAGCAGTGAAACAGGGCCTTTAGGAGAGACCCAGTACTTC
cdr3_aa: CASSETGPLGETQYF

j_call: TRBJ2-7
d_call: -
clone_size: -
cdr3_length: 15
v_call: TRBV2
cdr3_nt: TGTGCCAGCAGCGAAACAGGGAAAGGGGTCTACGAGCAGTACTTC
cdr3_aa: CASSETGKGVYEQYF

j_call: TRBJ2-5
d_call: -
clone_size: -
cdr3_length: 13
v_call: TRBV5-1
cdr3_nt: TGCGCCAGCAGCTTCTCTGTGGGGGAGACCCAGTACTTC
cdr3_aa: CASSFSVGETQYF

j_call: TRBJ2-2
d_call: -
clone_size: -
cdr3_length: 13
v_call: TRBV29-1
cdr3_nt: TGCAGCGTCCTCAGGGGGGGAACCGGGGAGCTGTTTTTT
cdr3_aa: CSVLRGGTGELFF

j_call: TRBJ2-1
d_call: -
clone_size: -
cdr3_length: 11
v_call: TRBV25-1
cdr3_nt: TGTGCCAGCAGTGCCGGACTCGAGCAGTTCTTC
cdr3_aa: CASSAGLEQFF

j_call: TRBJ1-2
d_call: TRBD1
clone_size: -
cdr3_length: 13
v_call: TRBV6-5
cdr3_nt: TGTGCCAGCTGGCCAGGGGGTAACTATGGCTACACCTTC
cdr3_aa: CASWPGGNYGYTF

j_call: TRBJ2-2
d_call: TRBD2
clone_size: once
cdr3_length: 17
v_call: TRBV7-2
cdr3_nt: TGTGCCAGCAGCCCGAGACTAGCGGGGGCGAACACCGGGGAGCTGTTTTTT
cdr3_aa: CASSPRLAGANTGELFF

j_call: TRBJ2-3
d_call: -
clone_size: -
cdr3_length: 14
v_call: TRBV5-1
cdr3_nt: TGCGCCAGCAGCTTGGAGTACGGGGTAGATACGCAGTATTTT
cdr3_aa: CASSLEYGVDTQYF

j_call: TRBJ1-2
d_call: -
clone_size: -
cdr3_length: 16
v_call: TRBV19
cdr3_nt: TGTGCCAGTAGAGGTTGGCTCGACAGCCTTAACTATGGCTACACCTTC
cdr3_aa: CASRGWLDSLNYGYTF

j_call: TRBJ1-1
d_call: TRBD1
clone_size: -
cdr3_length: 15
v_call: TRBV6-5
cdr3_nt: TGTGCCAGCAGACACCGGGACAGGCACAACACTGAAGCTTTCTTT
cdr3_aa: CASRHRDRHNTEAFF

j_call: TRBJ2-5
d_call: TRBD2
clone_size: -
cdr3_length: 16
v_call: TRBV7-9
cdr3_nt: TGTGCCAGCAGCTTAGTCGGCGGGGGGGTCCGGGAGACCCAGTACTTC
cdr3_aa: CASSLVGGGVRETQYF

j_call: TRBJ1-1
d_call: -
clone_size: few
cdr3_length: 14
v_call: TRBV5-1
cdr3_nt: TGCGCCAGCAGCTTGACAGCACTGAACACTGAAGCTTTCTTT
cdr3_aa: CASSLTALNTEAFF

j_call: TRBJ2-6
d_call: -
clone_size: -
cdr3_length: 16
v_call: TRBV5-1
cdr3_nt: TGCGCCAGCAGCTTGGCACAGACCTCTGGGGCCAACGTCCTGACTTTC
cdr3_aa: CASSLAQTSGANVLTF